A selection of T cell receptor beta chains follows, all from one sample in a study of identical twins. One entry per CDR3 protein, called by TCRdb with MiXCR from the 5' RACE reads. The table has over 600,000 distinct CDR3 sequences, approximately 22% seen once. A further study also used this sample, focusing on T cells expressing NK-cell markers.

Sequenced: PBMCs. These TCRs come from a woman aged 18 to 35 in good health. The CDR3 runs from the conserved cysteine through the conserved F or W.

j_call v_call cdr3_aa
TRBJ2-3 TRBV7-2 CASSLGQAGGTDTQYF
TRBJ1-5 TRBV12-3/TRBV12-4 CASSLGGGGGRPQHF
TRBJ2-1 TRBV5-1 CASSLTSGWVNEQFF
TRBJ2-5 TRBV10-1 CASSDRNQETQYF
TRBJ2-3 TRBV29-1 CSLYRGDTQYF
TRBJ2-1 TRBV7-8 CASSSDSKYWEQFF
TRBJ2-1 TRBV9 CATRTGGYEQFF
TRBJ2-1 TRBV12-3/TRBV12-4 CASSLLWGNEQFF
TRBJ2-4 TRBV5-1 CASSRNVAGGPLNIQYF
TRBJ2-3 TRBV19 CASTPGRHTDTQYF
TRBJ2-2 TRBV21-1 CASSLGGQGGTGELFF
TRBJ1-2 TRBV5-8 CASTPRVRTNYGYTF
TRBJ1-1 TRBV7-2 CASSFVRMNTEAFF
TRBJ2-7 TRBV24-1 CATMTGGLYLYEQYF
TRBJ2-3 TRBV9 CASSASGTTQYF
TRBJ2-4 TRBV20-1 CSARAPATGQNIQYF
TRBJ1-2 TRBV7-9 CASSLMGQGYRAYTF
TRBJ2-1 TRBV24-1 CATSEDGYNEQFF
TRBJ1-1 TRBV6-2/TRBV6-3 CASSSDRGGTEAFF
TRBJ2-1 TRBV7-9 CASSRSGKTYNEQFF
TRBJ2-3 TRBV20-1 CSARDSERGMGTDTQYF
TRBJ1-2 TRBV12-3/TRBV12-4 CASSYTYTNYGYTF
TRBJ2-5 TRBV7-8 CASSLLDLAGNQETQYF
TRBJ2-1 TRBV2 CASSEEGVGEQFF
TRBJ2-3 TRBV12-3/TRBV12-4 CASSLRLATTDTQYF
TRBJ2-5 TRBV6-2/TRBV6-3 CASSYGPPLRLLVETQYF
TRBJ2-1 TRBV10-3 CAISESRLGEQFF
TRBJ1-1 TRBV7-9 CASSFMGDTEAFF
TRBJ2-1 TRBV12-3/TRBV12-4 CASSVTGQEQFF
TRBJ1-1 TRBV6-5 CASSYSSRLNTEAFF
TRBJ2-3 TRBV11-2 CASILHESDTQYF
TRBJ2-5 TRBV29-1 CSVDGTSQETQYF
TRBJ2-1 TRBV19 CASSTLRDRGHNEQFF
TRBJ2-1 TRBV20-1 CSARDYYNEQFF
TRBJ1-1 TRBV12-3/TRBV12-4 CASSRDSGVLEAFF
TRBJ2-7 TRBV7-9 CASSLQAGGPYEQYF
TRBJ1-3 TRBV11-2 CASTGRAVNTIYF
TRBJ2-7 TRBV5-1 CASGLSGSSYEQYF
TRBJ2-3 TRBV12-3/TRBV12-4 CASSILKLAVTDTQYF
TRBJ2-7 TRBV7-9 CASTQTGGGEQYF
TRBJ2-3 TRBV30 CAWSGVAGQYF
TRBJ2-7 TRBV6-5 CASSYTDSGYEQYF
TRBJ2-7 TRBV27 CASSFLWYF
TRBJ2-7 TRBV5-1 CASSRQGGEAYEQYF
TRBJ2-5 TRBV24-1 CATSDPRGEGETQYF
TRBJ1-3 TRBV29-1 CSVDLGGIYF
TRBJ1-5 TRBV28 CASRVATGLNQPQHF
TRBJ1-1 TRBV12-3/TRBV12-4 CASRQQGDAEAFF